The present entry profiles one T cell receptor beta chain with its context. The assay was immunoSEQ multiplex PCR, and TCRdb's table has in-frame clones only and misses some. The repertoire holds about 59,000 clones, around 68% seen once, with about 8.9% in the top ten. Lung cancer patients with chemo-refractory metastatic non-small-cell disease were given focal radiation plus CTLA-4 blockade with ipilimumab. These data are taken from a study of radiotherapy plus CTLA-4 blockade in lung cancer. The specimen was peripheral blood, collected from a patient treated with radiotherapy plus ipilimumab. This clonotype originated in a human donor with non-small cell lung cancer whose response to radiotherapy plus ipilimumab could not be evaluated.

CDR3 protein: CASSIGTVNTEAFF. CDR3 nucleotides: TGCGCCAGCAGCATAGGGACAGTGAACACTGAAGCTTTCTTT. This rearrangement joins TRBV5-1 to TRBJ1-1; 7 bases map to TRBD1. The length of the CDR3 is 14 residues. Trimming took 4 bases from V and 0 from J; bases not matched to a gene: 3. Germline CDR1 SGHRS, CDR2 YFSETQ.